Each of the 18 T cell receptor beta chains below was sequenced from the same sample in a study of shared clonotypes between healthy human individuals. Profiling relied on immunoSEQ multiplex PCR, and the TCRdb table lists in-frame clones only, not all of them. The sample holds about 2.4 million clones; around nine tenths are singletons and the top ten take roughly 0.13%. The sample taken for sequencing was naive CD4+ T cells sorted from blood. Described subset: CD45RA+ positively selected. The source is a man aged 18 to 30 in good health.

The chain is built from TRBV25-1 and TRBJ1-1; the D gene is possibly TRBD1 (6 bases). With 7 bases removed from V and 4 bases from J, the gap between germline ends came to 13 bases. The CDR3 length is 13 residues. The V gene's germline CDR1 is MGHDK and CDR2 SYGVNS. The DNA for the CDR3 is TGTGCCAGCATCCCGGGGGGCGGCACTGAAGCTTTCTTT. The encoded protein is CASIPGGGTEAFF.

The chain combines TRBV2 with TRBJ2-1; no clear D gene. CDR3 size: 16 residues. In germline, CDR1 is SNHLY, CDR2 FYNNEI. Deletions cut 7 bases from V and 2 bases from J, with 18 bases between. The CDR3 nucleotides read TGTGCCAGCACTCTTAGTACCGGAATTGCCTACAATGAGCAGTTCTTC. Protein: CASTLSTGIAYNEQFF.

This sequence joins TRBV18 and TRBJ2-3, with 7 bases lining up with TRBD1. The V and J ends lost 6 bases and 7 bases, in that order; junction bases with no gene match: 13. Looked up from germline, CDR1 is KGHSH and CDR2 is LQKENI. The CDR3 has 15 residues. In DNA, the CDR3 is TGTGCCAGCTCCAGGACAGGCGCCACGGTGAATACGCAGTATTTT. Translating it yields CASSRTGATVNTQYF.

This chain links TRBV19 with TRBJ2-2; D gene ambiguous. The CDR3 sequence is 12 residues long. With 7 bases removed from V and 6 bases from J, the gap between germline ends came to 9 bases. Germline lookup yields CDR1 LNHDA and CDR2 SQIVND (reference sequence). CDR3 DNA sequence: TGTGCCAGTATCCAGCCCCCCGGGGAGCTGTTTTTT. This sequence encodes CASIQPPGELFF.

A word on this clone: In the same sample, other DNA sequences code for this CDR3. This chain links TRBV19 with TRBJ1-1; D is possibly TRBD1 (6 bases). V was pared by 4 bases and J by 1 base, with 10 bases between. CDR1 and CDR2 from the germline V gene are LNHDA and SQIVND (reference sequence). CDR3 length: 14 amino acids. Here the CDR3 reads CASSTGQKNTEAFF. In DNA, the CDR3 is TGTGCCAGTAGTACCGGACAGAAGAACACTGAAGCTTTCTTT. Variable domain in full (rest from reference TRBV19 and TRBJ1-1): DGGITQSPKYLFRKEGQNVTLSCEQNLNHDAMYWYRQDPGQGLRLIYYSQIVNDFQKGDIAEGYSVSREKKESFPLTVTSAQKNPTAFYLCASSTGQKNTEAFFGQGTRLTVV.

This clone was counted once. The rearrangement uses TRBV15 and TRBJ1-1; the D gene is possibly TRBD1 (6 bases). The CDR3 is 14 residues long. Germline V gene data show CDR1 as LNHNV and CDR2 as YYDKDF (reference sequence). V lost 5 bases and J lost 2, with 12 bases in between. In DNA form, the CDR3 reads TGTGCCACCAGCCGCAGGGACACCAACACTGAAGCTTTCTTT. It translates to CATSRRDTNTEAFF.

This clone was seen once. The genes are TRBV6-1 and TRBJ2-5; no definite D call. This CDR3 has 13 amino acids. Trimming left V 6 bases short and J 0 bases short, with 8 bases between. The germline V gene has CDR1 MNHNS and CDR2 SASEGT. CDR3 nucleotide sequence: TGTGCCAGCAGGGATAAAAACCAAGAGACCCAGTACTTC. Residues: CASRDKNQETQYF.

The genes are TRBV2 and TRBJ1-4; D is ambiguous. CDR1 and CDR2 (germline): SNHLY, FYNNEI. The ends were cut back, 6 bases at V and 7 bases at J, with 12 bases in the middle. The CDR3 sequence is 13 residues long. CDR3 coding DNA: TGTGCCAGCAGAGAGCCGAGTGCTGAAAAACTGTTTTTT. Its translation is CASREPSAEKLFF.

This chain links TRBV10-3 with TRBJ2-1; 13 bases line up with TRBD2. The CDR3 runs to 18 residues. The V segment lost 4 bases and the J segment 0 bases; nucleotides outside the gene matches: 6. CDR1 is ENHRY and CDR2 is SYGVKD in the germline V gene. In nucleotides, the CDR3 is TGTGCCATCAGTGGACTAGCGGGGGGACTCAGCTCCTACAATGAGCAGTTCTTC. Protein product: CAISGLAGGLSSYNEQFF.

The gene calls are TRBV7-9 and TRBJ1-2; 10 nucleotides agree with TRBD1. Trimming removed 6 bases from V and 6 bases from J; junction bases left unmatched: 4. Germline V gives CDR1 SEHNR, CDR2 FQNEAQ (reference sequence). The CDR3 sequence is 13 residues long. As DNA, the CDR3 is TGTGCCAGCAGTGACAGGGGGCTTGATGGCTACACCTTC. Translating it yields CASSDRGLDGYTF.

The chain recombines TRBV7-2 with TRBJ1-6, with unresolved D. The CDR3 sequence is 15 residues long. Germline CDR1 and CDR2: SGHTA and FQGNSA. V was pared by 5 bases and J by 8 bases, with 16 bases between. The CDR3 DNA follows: TGTGCCAGCAGCCCCGCCGGAGGGCAATATTCACCCCTCCACTTT. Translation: CASSPAGGQYSPLHF.

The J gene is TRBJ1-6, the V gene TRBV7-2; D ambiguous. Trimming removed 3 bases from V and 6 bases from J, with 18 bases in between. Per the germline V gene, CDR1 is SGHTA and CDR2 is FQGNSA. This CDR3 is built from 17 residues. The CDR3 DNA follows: TGTGCCAGCAGCTTCGAATACTCTAGGCCCCCTAATTCACCCCTCCACTTT. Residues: CASSFEYSRPPNSPLHF.

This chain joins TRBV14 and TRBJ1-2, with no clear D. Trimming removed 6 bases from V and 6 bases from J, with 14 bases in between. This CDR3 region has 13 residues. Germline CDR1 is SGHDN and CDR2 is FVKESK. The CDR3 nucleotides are TGTGCCAGCAGTTTCCCGTCCGGAAATGGCTACACCTTC. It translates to CASSFPSGNGYTF.

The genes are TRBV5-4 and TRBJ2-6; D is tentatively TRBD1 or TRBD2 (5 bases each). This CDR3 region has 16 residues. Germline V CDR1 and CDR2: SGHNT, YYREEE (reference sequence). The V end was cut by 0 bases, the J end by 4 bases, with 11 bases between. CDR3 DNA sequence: TGTGCCAGCAGCTTGGGTCGGGGCTTGGGGGCCAACGTCCTGACTTTC. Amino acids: CASSLGRGLGANVLTF.

DNA of the CDR3: TGTGCCAGCAGTGCCGGCCGCCCCACAGATACGCAGTATTTT. This gives the protein CASSAGRPTDTQYF. The V call is TRBV2, the J call TRBJ2-3; no clear D gene. Per the germline V gene, CDR1 is SNHLY and CDR2 is FYNNEI. This CDR3 is 14 amino acids long. The V end was cut by 4 bases, the J end by 2 bases, with 10 bases between.

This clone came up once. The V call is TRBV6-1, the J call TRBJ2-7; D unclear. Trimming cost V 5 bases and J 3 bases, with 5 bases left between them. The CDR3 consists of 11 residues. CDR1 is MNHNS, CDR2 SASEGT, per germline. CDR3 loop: CASSYHYEQYF. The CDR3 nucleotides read TGTGCCAGCAGTTACCACTACGAGCAGTACTTC.

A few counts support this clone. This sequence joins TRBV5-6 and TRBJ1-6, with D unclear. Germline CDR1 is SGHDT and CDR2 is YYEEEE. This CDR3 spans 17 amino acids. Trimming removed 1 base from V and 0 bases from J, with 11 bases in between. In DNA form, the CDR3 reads TGTGCCAGCAGCTTGAGAAGTAGCAGCTCCTATAATTCACCCCTCCACTTT. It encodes CASSLRSSSSYNSPLHF.

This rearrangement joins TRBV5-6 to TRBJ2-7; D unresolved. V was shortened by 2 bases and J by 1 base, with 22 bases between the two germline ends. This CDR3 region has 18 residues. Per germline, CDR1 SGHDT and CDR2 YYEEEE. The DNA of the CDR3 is TGTGCCAGCAGCTTATCCCGGCCAATCAAGGTTTTTTCCTACGAGCAGTACTTC. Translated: CASSLSRPIKVFSYEQYF.